This T cell receptor beta chain was profiled in a study of T cells in Graves' hyperthyroidism and ophthalmopathy. Study results and caveats: A 13 V-J signature model discriminated ophthalmopathy versus stable hyperthyroidism.

From germline, CDR1 is PRHDT and CDR2 FYEKMQ (reference sequence). The CDR3 sequence is 16 residues long. J gave up 3 bases and V 7 bases, and 12 bases lay outside the gene matches. RNA transcripts served as the template for amplifying TCR beta CDR3 regions. During a first-round RT-PCR of the TCR CDR3, the HTBI primer set was used. In TCRdb, the multiplex PCR reads were re-called with MiXCR into one record per CDR3 protein. The data hold almost 600,000 distinct CDR3 sequences, with about 43% observed a single time. Remarks on this clonotype: Its specificity is not known.

The chain has TRBV13 and TRBJ1-5, with 7 nucleotides matching TRBD1. This TCR derives from a young woman with Graves' hyperthyroidism. The sequenced material came from peripheral blood or thyroid tissue (not recorded which). The CDR3 DNA is TGTGCCAGCAACGTCCGGGGTGGACAGGACAATCAGCCCCAGCATTTT. This codes for CASNVRGGQDNQPQHF.